These 17 T cell receptor beta chains were sequenced from one sample in a study of blood T cell repertoires in COVID-19. TCRdb's copy holds only in-frame clones and misses some; the assay was immunoSEQ multiplex PCR. The profile shows 29,000 or so clones, roughly nine tenths of them singletons. Material: peripheral blood. The receptors come from a human donor in a cohort sampled during active COVID-19.

The genes are TRBV7-8 and TRBJ2-7; D perhaps matches TRBD1 (6 bases). Germline CDR1 SGHVS, CDR2 FQNEAQ. The CDR3 has 15 amino acids. Trimming took off 5 bases at V and 2 bases at J, with 16 bases between the two ends. The CDR3 DNA reads as TGTGCCAGCAGCACCCGGGACATAAAAGCCTACGAGCAGTACTTC. Amino acid sequence: CASSTRDIKAYEQYF.

The chain couples TRBV2 to TRBJ1-4; a weak D match, TRBD1 (6 bases). Germline values: CDR1 SNHLY, CDR2 FYNNEI. The CDR3 contains 14 residues. V lost 7 bases and J lost 7, with 16 bases in between. The CDR3 is CASNPDRLGEKLFF. The CDR3 region has the DNA TGTGCCAGCAACCCCGACAGGCTGGGTGAAAAACTGTTTTTT.

This sequence joins TRBV2 and TRBJ2-1; the D gene is possibly TRBD2 (6 bases). CDR3 length: 19 amino acids. Germline lookup yields CDR1 SNHLY and CDR2 FYNNEI. V was pared by 2 bases and J by 0 bases, with 20 bases between. This CDR3 is CASSERWLALRSSYNEQFF. The CDR3 nucleotides are TGTGCCAGCAGTGAAAGATGGCTAGCGCTACGTAGCTCCTACAATGAGCAGTTCTTC.

The rearrangement links TRBV5-3 to TRBJ2-1, with 11 bases that match TRBD2. TRBV5-3 is an ORF; its function is uncertain. The CDR3 contains 16 residues. Trimming removed 0 bases from V and 6 bases from J; junction bases left unmatched: 5. CDR3 amino acids: CARSLVSGGAANEQFF. CDR3 DNA: TGTGCCAGAAGCTTGGTTAGCGGGGGGGCCGCCAATGAGCAGTTCTTC.

The V gene is TRBV6-5, the J gene TRBJ2-4; weak D call: TRBD1 (5 bases). Germline V CDR1 and CDR2: MNHEY, SVGAGI. Trimming took 6 bases from V and 5 from J, leaving 14 bases between them. The CDR3 consists of 14 residues. Here the CDR3 DNA reads TGTGCCAGCAGCCTAGGGGTTGGAGAAAACATTCAGTACTTC. Translation gives CASSLGVGENIQYF.

The V call is TRBV7-3, the J call TRBJ2-5; 8 bases align to TRBD2. Per the germline V gene, CDR1 is SGHTA and CDR2 is FQGTGA. CDR3 length: 14 residues. V shed 4 bases and J 3 bases; nucleotides not matched to a gene: 4. The chain's CDR3 is CASSSGGAEETQYF. CDR3 nucleotides: TGTGCCAGCAGCTCCGGGGGGGCTGAAGAGACCCAGTACTTC.

The V call is TRBV5-1, the J call TRBJ2-3, with 8 bases identical to TRBD2. The length of the CDR3 is 15 residues. Germline V gene lookup returns CDR1 SGHRS and CDR2 YFSETQ. Trimming took 0 bases from V and 3 from J; bases not matched to a gene: 3. The CDR3 sequence is CASSLGLALTDTQYF. In DNA form, the CDR3 reads TGCGCCAGCAGCTTGGGACTAGCGTTAACAGATACGCAGTATTTT. The variable domain in full, completed from reference TRBV5-1 and TRBJ2-3, reads KAGVTQTPRYLIKTRGQQVTLSCSPISGHRSVSWYQQTPGQGLQFLFEYFSETQRNKGNFPGRFSGRQFSNSRSEMNVSTLELGDSALYLCASSLGLALTDTQYFGPGTRLTVL.

The chain uses TRBV7-2 and TRBJ2-3; D perhaps matches TRBD2 (5 bases). Germline V CDR1 and CDR2: SGHTA, FQGNSA. This CDR3 has 13 residues. V lost 2 bases to trimming and J lost 5 bases, with 8 bases between them. CDR3: CASSLSSRDTQYF. The CDR3 DNA follows: TGTGCCAGCAGCTTATCTAGCCGAGATACGCAGTATTTT.

The chain carries TRBV7-9 and TRBJ2-1; TRBD2 matches 8 bases. This CDR3 has 16 residues. Germline V gives CDR1 SEHNR, CDR2 FQNEAQ (reference sequence). The trim removed 5 bases at V and 9 bases at J, leaving 15 bases unmatched. The CDR3 bases are TGTGCCAGCAGCACGGCCGGGACTAGGGTGGTACCTGAGCAGTTCTTC. It specifies CASSTAGTRVVPEQFF.

This clone was seen just once. This chain links TRBV10-3 with TRBJ1-2; possible D gene TRBD1, 6 bases. The germline gives CDR1 ENHRY, CDR2 SYGVKD. The CDR3 extends over 13 amino acids. V was trimmed by 6 bases and J by 8 bases, leaving 16 bases between them. Here the CDR3 reads CAISQDSALGYTF. CDR3 DNA sequence: TGTGCCATCAGCCAGGACAGCGCCTTAGGCTACACCTTC.

This clone was seen more than once but under ten times. The V and J genes are TRBV28 and TRBJ2-7; D gene uncertain. This CDR3 contains 14 residues. Trimming took 5 bases from V and 0 from J, leaving 11 bases between them. In germline, CDR1 is MDHEN, CDR2 SYDVKM. The CDR3 loop reads CASSIRHNSYEQYF. As DNA, the CDR3 is TGTGCCAGCAGTATTCGACACAACTCCTACGAGCAGTACTTC.

V usage is TRBV2 and J usage is TRBJ1-5; no clear D gene. From germline, CDR1 is SNHLY and CDR2 FYNNEI. V lost 7 bases and J lost 2, with 9 bases in between. CDR3 size: 13 residues. CDR3 in amino acids: CASNEGGNQPQHF. The CDR3 DNA reads TGTGCCAGCAATGAGGGCGGCAATCAGCCCCAGCATTTT.

This chain joins TRBV7-9 and TRBJ2-1; D possibly corresponds to TRBD2 (5 bases). Looked up from germline, CDR1 is SEHNR and CDR2 is FQNEAQ (reference sequence). V lost 8 bases, J lost 5 bases, and 13 bases lay in between. This CDR3 region has 13 residues. This CDR3 is CASLRGRNNEQFF. The CDR3 DNA is TGTGCCAGCCTACGGGGTAGGAACAATGAGCAGTTCTTC.

This rearrangement joins TRBV7-2 to TRBJ2-7, with TRBD1 matching 10 bases. This CDR3 is 15 amino acids long. In germline, CDR1 is SGHTA, CDR2 FQGNSA. The J segment lost 2 bases and the V segment lost 6 bases, leaving 7 bases of the junction unmatched. CDR3 nucleotide sequence: TGTGCCAGCAGATTGACAGGGGGCGGCACCTACGAGCAGTACTTC. It codes for CASRLTGGGTYEQYF.

The chain is built from TRBV27 and TRBJ1-6; no clear D. The CDR3 extends over 14 amino acids. In germline, CDR1 is MNHEY, CDR2 SMNVEV (reference sequence). V gave up 5 bases and J gave up 7 bases, with 12 bases separating them. The chain's CDR3 is CASSVQVGNSPLHF. CDR3 DNA sequence: TGTGCCAGCAGTGTACAAGTGGGCAATTCACCCCTCCACTTT.

The V and J genes are TRBV28 and TRBJ1-1, with D perhaps TRBD1 (6 bases). From germline, CDR1 is MDHEN and CDR2 SYDVKM. Trimming took 5 bases from V and 0 from J, leaving 13 bases between them. The CDR3 has 15 residues. The DNA for the CDR3 is TGTGCCAGCAGTCTTAGACAGGACATGAACACTGAAGCTTTCTTT. Translated, it gives CASSLRQDMNTEAFF. The full variable domain, with the rest looked up from reference TRBV28 and TRBJ1-1, is DVKVTQSSRYLVKRTGEKVFLECVQDMDHENMFWYRQDPGLGLRLIYFSYDVKMKEKGDIPEGYSVSREKKERFSLILESASTNQTSMYLCASSLRQDMNTEAFFGQGTRLTVV.

DNA for the CDR3: TGCGCCCGTCACAGGGGTAATGAGCAGTTCTTC. It is translated as CARHRGNEQFF. The chain is built from TRBV5-1 and TRBJ2-1; 7 positions agree with TRBD1. Germline assignment: CDR1 SGHRS and CDR2 YFSETQ. J was trimmed by 7 bases and V by 10 bases; bases with no gene match: 5. The CDR3 consists of 11 residues.